The entry below describes one T cell receptor beta chain. Antigen: not known. The source of the sample is a study of radiotherapy plus CTLA-4 blockade in lung cancer. Study findings and constraints: In blood, after radiotherapy plus ipilimumab, tumor-derived TCR clones expanded. Strongest reported response predictors: early blood clone changes and post-radiation interferon-beta.

Sequenced by immunoSEQ multiplex PCR; TCRdb stores in-frame clones only, minus some. The sample contains tens of thousands of clones, 83% of which appear only once. Germline-derived CDR1 and CDR2 are SEHNR and FQNEAQ (reference sequence). Trimming pared 1 base from V and 3 bases from J, leaving 7 bases between. There are 14 residues in the CDR3. Focal radiation plus CTLA-4 blockade with ipilimumab was administered to patients who had chemo-refractory metastatic non-small-cell lung cancer. The chain combines TRBV7-9 with TRBJ1-3, with no clear D. The starting material was peripheral blood, obtained from a patient treated with radiotherapy plus ipilimumab. The sequence derives from a human donor with non-small cell lung cancer who had stable disease on radiotherapy plus ipilimumab. CDR3 sequence: CASSLDRGGNTIYF. The CDR3, as DNA: TGTGCCAGCAGCTTAGATCGGGGTGGAAACACCATATATTTT.